These T cell receptor beta chains were read from a single sample in a study of CD8 T cells in ankylosing spondylitis. TCRdb called the 5' RACE reads again in MiXCR, with one record for every CDR3 protein. This repertoire shows roughly 700,000 distinct CDR3 sequences, 15% to 20% found once; its top ten account for about 19%. Sequenced material: blood, either unsorted or a sorted T cell fraction (not recorded which). The source is a male donor with ankylosing spondylitis. Both conserved end residues are part of each CDR3. A D gene is named only where the DNA matches it firmly. The listing skips clone size in some rows; elsewhere it reads once, few, many or a size class.

few,15,TRBJ2-3,-,TRBV7-2,TGTGCCAGCAGCGGTGCCCGGACTTCCACAGATACGCAGTATTTT,CASSGARTSTDTQYF
-,12,TRBJ1-2,TRBD1,TRBV19,TGTGCCACTTGGACAGGGTTGGATGGCTACACCTTC,CATWTGLDGYTF
-,15,TRBJ2-1,TRBD2,TRBV7-9,TGTGCCAGCAGCTTCATACTAGCGGGAGTTCATGAGCAGTTCTTC,CASSFILAGVHEQFF
-,17,TRBJ2-2,-,TRBV4-1,TGCGCCAGCAGCCAAGATTTGGCAGGCCCGAACACCGGGGAGCTGTTTTTT,CASSQDLAGPNTGELFF
-,11,TRBJ2-7,-,TRBV27,TGTGCCAGCAGTCCACCAGGGAAGGAGTACTTC,CASSPPGKEYF
-,16,TRBJ1-3,-,TRBV4-3,TGCGCCAGCAGCCAAGTATACACAGACTCTGGAAACACCATATATTTT,CASSQVYTDSGNTIYF
-,14,TRBJ2-1,-,TRBV5-6,TGTGCCAGCAGCTTGGCTGCCGACTACAATGAGCAGTTCTTC,CASSLAADYNEQFF
many,14,TRBJ1-2,TRBD1,TRBV7-9,TGTGCCAGCAGCCGGGATCTGACAGGGGGGGGCTACACCTTC,CASSRDLTGGGYTF
few,18,TRBJ2-3,-,TRBV11-2,TGTGCCAGCAGCTTACGGTGGTGGTGGGGGATGAGCACAGATACGCAGTATTTT,CASSLRWWWGMSTDTQYF
few,14,TRBJ1-2,-,TRBV6-2/TRBV6-3,TGTGCCAGCACAGACCAGACAGAGCGCTATGGCTACACCTTC,CASTDQTERYGYTF